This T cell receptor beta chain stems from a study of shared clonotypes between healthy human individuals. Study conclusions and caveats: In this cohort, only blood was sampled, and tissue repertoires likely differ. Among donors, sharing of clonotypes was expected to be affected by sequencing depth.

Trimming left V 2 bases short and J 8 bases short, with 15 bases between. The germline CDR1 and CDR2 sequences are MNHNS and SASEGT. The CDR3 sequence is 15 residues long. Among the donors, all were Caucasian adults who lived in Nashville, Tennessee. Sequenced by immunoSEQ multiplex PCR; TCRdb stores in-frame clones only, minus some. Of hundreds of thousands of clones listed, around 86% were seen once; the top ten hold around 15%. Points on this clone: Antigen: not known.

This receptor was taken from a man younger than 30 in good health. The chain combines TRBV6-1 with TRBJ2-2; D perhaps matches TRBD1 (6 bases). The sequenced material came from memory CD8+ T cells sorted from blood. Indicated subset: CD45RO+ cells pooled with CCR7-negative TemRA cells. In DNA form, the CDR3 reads TGTGCCAGCAGTGAATACAGGGCCCCTACTGGGGAGCTGTTTTTT. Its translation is CASSEYRAPTGELFF.